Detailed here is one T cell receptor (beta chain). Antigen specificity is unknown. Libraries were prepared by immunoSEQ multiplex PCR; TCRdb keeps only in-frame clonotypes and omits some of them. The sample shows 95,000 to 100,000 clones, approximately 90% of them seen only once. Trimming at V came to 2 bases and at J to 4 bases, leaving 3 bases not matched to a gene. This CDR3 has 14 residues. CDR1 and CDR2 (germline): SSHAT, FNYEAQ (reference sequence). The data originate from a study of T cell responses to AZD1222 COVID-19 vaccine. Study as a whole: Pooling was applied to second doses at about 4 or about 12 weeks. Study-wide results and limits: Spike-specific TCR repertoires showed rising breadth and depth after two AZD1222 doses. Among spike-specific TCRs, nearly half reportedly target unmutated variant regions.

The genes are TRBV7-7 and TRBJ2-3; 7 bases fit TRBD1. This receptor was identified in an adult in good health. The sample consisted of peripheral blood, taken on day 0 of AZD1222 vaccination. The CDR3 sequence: CASSLWQGADTQYF. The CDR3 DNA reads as TGTGCCAGCAGCTTATGGCAGGGGGCAGATACGCAGTATTTT.